This T cell receptor (beta chain) derives from a study of PD-L1 blockade in urothelial cancer. Overall study context: Administration of atezolizumab to patients began at some point between 2014 and 2016, at 1,200 mg intravenously every 3 weeks. Study-level findings and limits: Stronger expansion of tumor-associated clones in blood at 3 weeks distinguished durable-benefit patients.

The repertoire was sequenced with immunoSEQ multiplex PCR; TCRdb's copy has only in-frame clones and lacks some. This table has about 29,000 clones, around 84% appearing once. V trimming: 5 bases; J trimming: 5 bases; junction bases outside the gene matches: 7. The germline V gene encodes CDR1 MNHNS and CDR2 SASEGT. This CDR3 contains 15 residues. With respect to this clone: Its antigen is undetermined.

The sample's time point: peripheral blood 6 weeks after treatment start. Sample numbers ranged from 1 to 8 per patient, encompassing pretreatment and on-treatment collections. The source was PBMCs, collected around atezolizumab (anti-PD-L1) treatment. This TCR derives from a man in his sixties or seventies with urothelial cancer. The V call is TRBV6-1, the J call TRBJ2-5, with 11 bases identical to TRBD1. Written as DNA, the CDR3 is TGTGCCAGCAGTACTGGGACAGGGGGTAGTGAGACCCAGTACTTC. This translates into CASSTGTGGSETQYF.